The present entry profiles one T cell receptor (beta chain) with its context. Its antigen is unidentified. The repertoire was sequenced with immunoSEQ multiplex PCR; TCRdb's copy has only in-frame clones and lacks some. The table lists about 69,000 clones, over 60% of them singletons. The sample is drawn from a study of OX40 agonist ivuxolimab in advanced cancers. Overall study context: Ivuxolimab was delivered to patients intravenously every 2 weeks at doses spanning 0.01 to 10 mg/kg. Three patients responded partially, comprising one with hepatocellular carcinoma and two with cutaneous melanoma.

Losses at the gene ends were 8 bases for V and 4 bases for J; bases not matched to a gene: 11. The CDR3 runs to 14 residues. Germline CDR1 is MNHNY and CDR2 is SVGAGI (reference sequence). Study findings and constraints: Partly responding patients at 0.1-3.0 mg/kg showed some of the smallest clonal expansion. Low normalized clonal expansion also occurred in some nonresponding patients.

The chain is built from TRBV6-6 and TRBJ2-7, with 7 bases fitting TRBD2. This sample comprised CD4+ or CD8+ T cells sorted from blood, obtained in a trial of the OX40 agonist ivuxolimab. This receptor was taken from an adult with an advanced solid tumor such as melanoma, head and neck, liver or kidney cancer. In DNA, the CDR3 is TGTGCCAGCTCCAAAGGAGGACTAGGTTACGAGCAGTACTTC. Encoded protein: CASSKGGLGYEQYF.